One and the same sample provided the 16 T cell receptor beta chains below, sequenced in a study of T-cell memory formation after mild COVID-19. TCRdb analysed the 5' RACE reads with MiXCR anew, one entry per CDR3 protein. The sample includes just over 350,000 distinct CDR3 sequences, around 15% of them seen just once. Sequencing was performed on PBMCs or a T cell subset sorted from them (not recorded which). The receptor set was obtained from a man younger than 35 who had mild COVID-19 (a few samples of this study predate the infection). Cell type and time point are not known.

This clonotype occurred a few times. The V gene is TRBV6-2 or TRBV6-3, the J gene TRBJ2-6, with D perhaps matching TRBD1 (6 bases). V was cut by 2 bases and J by 2 bases, with 16 bases left in between. The CDR3 loop spans 18 amino acids. The V gene's germline CDR1 is MNHEY and CDR2 SVGEGT. The CDR3 here is CASSYPLNRVAGANVLTF. DNA for the CDR3: TGTGCCAGCAGTTACCCCCTAAACAGGGTTGCTGGGGCCAACGTCCTGACTTTC.

This clonotype showed up just a few times. The V gene is TRBV7-3, the J gene TRBJ1-2; 10 bases match TRBD1. CDR1 and CDR2 (germline): SGHTA, FQGTGA. This CDR3 contains 13 residues. V shed 4 bases and J 8 bases; nucleotides not matched to a gene: 4. CDR3 sequence reads: CASSSGTGDGYTF. As DNA, the CDR3 is TGTGCCAGCAGCTCCGGGACAGGGGACGGCTACACCTTC.

This chain connects TRBV20-1 to TRBJ2-1; no reliable D call. V was cut by 1 base and J by 6 bases, with 7 bases left in between. The CDR3 spans 12 residues. Germline V CDR1 and CDR2: DFQATT, SNEGSKA (reference sequence). Written as DNA, the CDR3 is TGCAGTGCTAGAGGCGTAGGCAATGAGCAGTTCTTC. Translating gives CSARGVGNEQFF.

The chain employs TRBV9 and TRBJ2-5; D is perhaps TRBD2 (5 bases). With 0 bases removed from V and 2 bases from J, the gap between germline ends came to 11 bases. CDR3 length: 15 amino acids. Germline values: CDR1 SGDLS, CDR2 YYNGEE. CDR3 residues: CASSVGRLPQETQYF. DNA of the CDR3: TGTGCCAGCAGCGTAGGTAGACTACCTCAAGAGACCCAGTACTTC.

The chain combines TRBV7-3 with TRBJ2-7, with 8 bases matching TRBD2. Trimming removed 5 bases from V and 5 bases from J; junction bases left unmatched: 5. Germline lookup yields CDR1 SGHTA and CDR2 FQGTGA. This CDR3 comprises 13 residues. CDR3 coding DNA: TGTGCCAGCAGCCATAGCGGGGCTGACGAGCAGTACTTC. It codes for CASSHSGADEQYF.

In this sample, this clonotype turned up a few times. The chain is built from TRBV4-3 and TRBJ1-5; D unclear. The length of the CDR3 is 15 residues. The V gene's germline CDR1 is LGHNA and CDR2 YSLEER. V lost 1 base, J lost 3 bases, and 10 bases lay in between. CDR3 sequence reads: CASSQGRSLNQPQHF. CDR3 DNA sequence: TGCGCCAGCAGCCAAGGGCGCAGCCTCAATCAGCCCCAGCATTTT.

This clonotype occurred a few times. CDR3 amino acids: CASSPQEGQAFF. The CDR3 bases are TGTGCCAGCAGCCCCCAAGAGGGACAGGCTTTCTTT. The V gene is TRBV7-9, the J gene TRBJ1-1, with 7 bases aligning to TRBD1. The CDR3 runs 12 residues. The trim removed 5 bases at V and 11 bases at J, leaving 8 bases unmatched. Germline-derived CDR1 and CDR2 are SEHNR and FQNEAQ (reference sequence).

This clonotype was counted only a few times. The CDR3: CASTEGFRTEAFF. CDR3 DNA: TGTGCCAGCACCGAGGGGTTTAGGACTGAAGCTTTCTTT. The V and J genes are TRBV6-2 or TRBV6-3 and TRBJ1-1; perhaps TRBD1 as D (5 bases). Germline CDR1 reads MNHEY; CDR2 reads SVGEGT. The CDR3 has 13 residues. V was trimmed by 7 bases and J by 5 bases, leaving 14 bases between them.

This clonotype was recorded many times. The gene calls are TRBV5-1 and TRBJ1-4; possibly TRBD1 for D (5 bases). Looked up from germline, CDR1 is SGHRS and CDR2 is YFSETQ. Trimming took off 0 bases at V and 6 bases at J, with 12 bases between the two ends. There are 15 residues in the CDR3. The CDR3 here is CASSLAGGGDEKLFF. As DNA, the CDR3 is TGCGCCAGCAGCTTGGCCGGGGGAGGAGATGAAAAACTGTTTTTT.

This clonotype was recorded at least ten times. The rearrangement links TRBV5-1 to TRBJ2-5; 10 nucleotides align to TRBD2. V shed 0 bases, J shed 0 bases, and the junction held 8 bases outside the gene matches. The CDR3 contains 18 residues. Germline V gives CDR1 SGHRS, CDR2 YFSETQ. CDR3 region: CASSLASGSRPDQETQYF. As DNA, the CDR3 is TGCGCCAGCAGCTTGGCTAGCGGGAGCCGTCCTGACCAAGAGACCCAGTACTTC.

This clonotype turned up a few times. This chain links TRBV29-1 with TRBJ1-5; D gene uncertain. There are 13 residues in the CDR3. Trimming removed 4 bases at V and 9 bases at J, with 16 bases between. Germline V gene sequence: CDR1 SQVTM, CDR2 ANQGSEA. For the CDR3, the DNA is TGCAGCGTTGGGCGGGATCCCCAAGGGCCCCAGCATTTT. This encodes CSVGRDPQGPQHF.

This clonotype has more than one count but fewer than ten. The chain has TRBV6-1 and TRBJ1-5; D is ambiguous. CDR1 and CDR2 (germline): MNHNS, SASEGT. The CDR3 covers 14 residues. V lost 3 bases and J 2 bases, leaving 8 bases between the germline ends. This CDR3 reads CASSEASGNQPQHF. The CDR3 DNA follows: TGTGCCAGCAGTGAGGCTAGTGGCAATCAGCCCCAGCATTTT.

At least ten counts were recorded for this clonotype. The chain is built from TRBV18 and TRBJ2-3; tentative D call: TRBD1 (5 bases). The CDR3 spans 13 residues. CDR1 is KGHSH, CDR2 LQKENI, per germline. The germline V and J ends were trimmed by 2 bases and 6 bases, with 9 bases remaining between them. The CDR3 loop is CASSPGAGDTQYF. The CDR3 nucleotides read TGTGCCAGCTCACCAGGGGCCGGGGATACGCAGTATTTT.

In its sample, this clonotype was seen a few times. The gene calls are TRBV29-1 and TRBJ2-2; D might be TRBD1 or TRBD2, each matching 5 bases. Per germline, CDR1 SQVTM and CDR2 ANQGSEA. The CDR3 is 14 amino acids. V lost 7 bases and J lost 4, with 16 bases in between. The CDR3 sequence is CSAERRESTGELFF. CDR3 DNA: TGCAGCGCAGAGCGCAGGGAGAGCACCGGGGAGCTGTTTTTT.

The chain carries TRBV5-6 and TRBJ2-7; TRBD2 might be the D (6 bases). V dropped 3 bases and J dropped 6 bases, with 13 bases sitting between them. The germline gives CDR1 SGHDT, CDR2 YYEEEE. CDR3 length: 13 residues. As DNA, the CDR3 is TGTGCCAGCAGCTCTGGGGGGATGGGCGAGCAGTACGTC. Translated: CASSSGGMGEQYV.

The J gene is TRBJ2-2, the V gene TRBV19, with D uncertain. Germline assignment: CDR1 LNHDA and CDR2 SQIVND (reference sequence). The CDR3 covers 11 residues. V shed 2 bases and J shed 12 bases, with 7 bases lying between them. CDR3 sequence reads: CASSITQKLFF. The CDR3 DNA is TGTGCCAGTAGTATAACCCAAAAGCTGTTTTTT. The full variable domain, rest sourced from reference TRBV19 and TRBJ2-2, is DGGITQSPKYLFRKEGQNVTLSCEQNLNHDAMYWYRQDPGQGLRLIYYSQIVNDFQKGDIAEGYSVSREKKESFPLTVTSAQKNPTAFYLCASSITQKLFFGEGSRLTVL.